This TCR beta chain was identified during a study of blood T cell repertoires in COVID-19. Some clones are missing from TCRdb's copy, which holds only in-frame ones; the method was immunoSEQ multiplex PCR. The sample yields some 170,000 clones, just over 90% seen once. Enrolled during active infection, Seattle patients were then followed longitudinally. The CDR3 runs to 12 residues. The V and J ends lost 3 bases and 7 bases respectively, with 13 bases between them. Looked up from germline, CDR1 is DFQATT and CDR2 is SNEGSKA (reference sequence). This clonotype was obtained from a woman aged 60-70 years with COVID-19, enrolled during active disease. The chain couples TRBV20-1 to TRBJ2-7; a weak D match, TRBD2 (5 bases). Sequencing input: peripheral blood. The chain's CDR3 is CSASARAGEQYF. The CDR3 bases are TGCAGTGCTAGTGCCCGGGCGGGTGAGCAGTACTTC.